Below are 21 T cell receptor beta chains sequenced from a single sample in a study of cytomegalovirus exposure and HLA in healthy donors. The study ran its PCR with 60 Vbeta and 13 Jbeta primers. Sequencing was performed with immunoSEQ multiplex PCR; in TCRdb, only in-frame clones are kept and a portion is missing. This repertoire shows about 57,000 clones, approximately 77% found once; its top ten account for approximately 10%. Sample: PBMCs. These receptor sequences come from a woman in her fifties or sixties in good health and CMV-seronegative.

This clone has just a few counts. The V gene is TRBV6-5, the J gene TRBJ2-7, with D tentatively TRBD1 (5 bases). CDR3 length equals 14 residues. Per the germline V gene, CDR1 is MNHEY and CDR2 is SVGAGI. V was trimmed by 2 bases and J by 2 bases, leaving 10 bases between them. The CDR3 nucleotides are TGTGCCAGCAGTTACCAGGACACCGCCTACGAGCAGTACTTC. Protein product: CASSYQDTAYEQYF.

The chain is built from TRBV11-2 and TRBJ1-3; D is unclear. In germline, CDR1 is SGHAT, CDR2 FQNNGV. Trimming shortened V by 0 bases and J by 4 bases, and 13 bases separated the two germline ends. The CDR3 spans 16 residues. Here the CDR3 DNA reads TGTGCCAGCAGCTTAGAGAATACGGGTATGGGAAACACCATATATTTT. This encodes CASSLENTGMGNTIYF.

The genes are TRBV9 and TRBJ1-1; 7 nucleotides agree with TRBD1. V dropped 4 bases and J dropped 10; count of bases not matched to a gene: 7. The length of the CDR3 is 12 residues. Germline-derived CDR1 and CDR2 are SGDLS and YYNGEE. In nucleotides, the CDR3 is TGTGCCAGCAGCTTATCGACAGGGACAGCTTTCTTT. Amino acids: CASSLSTGTAFF.

The chain has TRBV7-2 and TRBJ1-3, with no clear D. Germline V lookup: CDR1 SGHTA, CDR2 FQGNSA. V lost 5 bases, J lost 0 bases, and 11 bases lay in between. This CDR3 contains 15 residues. The CDR3 here is CASSQTSLSGNTIYF. The DNA of the CDR3 is TGTGCCAGCAGCCAGACATCCCTCTCTGGAAACACCATATATTTT.

About this clone: Sequence at one end of the junction differs from germline and may be a read error. J is TRBJ2-5 and V is TRBV7-7; possibly TRBD2 for D (6 bases). The length of the CDR3 is 13 residues. CDR1 is SSHAT and CDR2 is FNYEAQ in the germline V gene (reference sequence). CDR3 in amino acids: CASSLAAGETQYF. The CDR3 region has the DNA TGTGCTAGCAGCTTAGCGGCAGGAGAGACCCAGTACTTC. Full variable domain (rest looked up from reference TRBV7-7 and TRBJ2-5): GAGVSQSPRYKVTKRGQDVTLRCDPISSHATLYWYQQALGQGPEFLTYFNYEAQPDKSGLPSDRFSAERPEGSISTLTIQRTEQRDSAMYRCASSLAAGETQYFGPGTRLLVL.

The V and J genes are TRBV6-1 and TRBJ1-5, with D perhaps matching TRBD1 (5 bases). V gave up 3 bases and J gave up 2 bases, with 11 bases separating them. The CDR3 is 15 residues long. Germline loops: CDR1 MNHNS, CDR2 SASEGT. The CDR3 region is CASSEGWGGNQPQHF. The CDR3 DNA follows: TGTGCCAGCAGTGAGGGCTGGGGGGGCAATCAGCCCCAGCATTTT.

This clone was seen a handful of times. The chain combines TRBV7-3 with TRBJ2-7; 8 nucleotides align to TRBD2. Per the germline V gene, CDR1 is SGHTA and CDR2 is FQGTGA. V dropped 2 bases and J dropped 12; count of bases not matched to a gene: 12. The CDR3 extends over 14 amino acids. In DNA, the CDR3 is TGTGCCAGCAGCTTATCCCCGGAAACTAGCGGAGTGTACTTC. It codes for CASSLSPETSGVYF.

J is TRBJ2-3 and V is TRBV4-2; 15 nucleotides match TRBD2. CDR1 is LGHNA and CDR2 is YNFKEQ in the germline V gene. This CDR3 comprises 18 residues. Trimming took 4 bases from V and 1 from J; bases not matched to a gene: 6. CDR3 nucleotides: TGTGCCAGCAGCCCGGGACTAGCGGGGGGTACTCGCACAGATACGCAGTATTTT. It is translated as CASSPGLAGGTRTDTQYF.

The rearrangement uses TRBV18 and TRBJ1-2; the match to TRBD1 covers 8 bases. This CDR3 comprises 14 residues. Trimming removed 0 bases from V and 8 bases from J; junction bases left unmatched: 5. Germline assignment: CDR1 KGHSH and CDR2 LQKENI. The DNA for the CDR3 is TGTGCCAGCTCACCACCGGGACAGGATGGGGGCTACACCTTC. This translates into CASSPPGQDGGYTF.

The gene calls are TRBV28 and TRBJ1-5; TRBD1 matches at 8 bases. The CDR3 extends over 16 amino acids. Germline V gene sequence: CDR1 MDHEN, CDR2 SYDVKM. Unmatched junction bases numbered 5, after V lost 4 bases and J lost 0 bases. CDR3 bases: TGTGCCAGCAGTTCCGGGACAGGTGGTAGCAATCAGCCCCAGCATTTT. The encoded protein is CASSSGTGGSNQPQHF.

V gene TRBV11-2 combines with J gene TRBJ2-3; 8 bases are a match to TRBD1. This CDR3 region has 15 residues. V was pared by 4 bases and J by 1 base, with 4 bases of the junction left unmatched. Germline V gives CDR1 SGHAT, CDR2 FQNNGV. The CDR3 protein is CASSSGQAGTDTQYF. CDR3 DNA sequence: TGTGCCAGCAGCTCGGGACAGGCGGGCACAGATACGCAGTATTTT.

The rearrangement links TRBV28 to TRBJ2-6; 8 bases line up with TRBD1. J was trimmed by 0 bases and V by 9 bases; bases with no gene match: 4. This CDR3 has 15 amino acids. CDR1 is MDHEN and CDR2 is SYDVKM in the germline V gene. CDR3 region: CASRQGSSGANVLTF. In nucleotides, the CDR3 is TGTGCCAGTCGACAGGGGTCCTCTGGGGCCAACGTCCTGACTTTC.

J is TRBJ2-7 and V is TRBV2; D may be TRBD2 (6 bases). The V end was cut by 6 bases, the J end by 10 bases, with 16 bases between. Germline V gene data show CDR1 as SNHLY and CDR2 as FYNNEI. CDR3 length: 12 amino acids. In nucleotides, the CDR3 is TGTGCCAGCAGAAGCGGAGGGTCGGATCAGTACTTC. It encodes CASRSGGSDQYF.

The V and J genes are TRBV7-2 and TRBJ2-2; D gene ambiguous. CDR1 and CDR2 from the germline V gene are SGHTA and FQGNSA. The CDR3 loop spans 15 amino acids. The ends were cut back, 5 bases at V and 7 bases at J, with 17 bases in the middle. The CDR3 nucleotides are TGTGCCAGCAGCCTTTTTTTCGTAAGGAGCGGGGAGCTGTTTTTT. Encoded protein: CASSLFFVRSGELFF.

The chain links TRBV29-1 to TRBJ1-2; D is possibly TRBD1 (6 bases). The CDR3 has 14 residues. Germline lookup yields CDR1 SQVTM and CDR2 ANQGSEA. Trimming removed 6 bases at V and 0 bases at J, with 14 bases between. The CDR3 DNA reads as TGCAGCGTGGGGGGGGGCTATCCTAACTATGGCTACACCTTC. It is translated as CSVGGGYPNYGYTF. The full variable domain, its missing parts supplied by reference TRBV29-1 and TRBJ1-2, is SAVISQKPSRDICQRGTSLTIQCQVDSQVTMMFWYRQQPGQSLTLIATANQGSEATYESGFVIDKFPISRPNLTFSTLTVSNMSPEDSSIYLCSVGGGYPNYGYTFGSGTRLTVV.

The J gene is TRBJ1-6, the V gene TRBV5-1; 10 bases map to TRBD1. This CDR3 is built from 19 residues. V lost 4 bases, J lost 1 base, and 11 bases stayed unmatched. Germline lookup yields CDR1 SGHRS and CDR2 YFSETQ. The CDR3 sequence: CASSRAGTGVLSYNSPLHF. CDR3 nucleotides: TGCGCCAGCAGCCGAGCCGGGACAGGGGTCCTATCCTATAATTCACCCCTCCACTTT.

This sequence joins TRBV18 and TRBJ2-1; the match to TRBD2 covers 11 bases. CDR3 size: 15 residues. V dropped 3 bases and J dropped 8; count of bases not matched to a gene: 6. Germline V gives CDR1 KGHSH, CDR2 LQKENI. This CDR3 reads CASSPLAGGLDEQFF. The CDR3 region has the DNA TGTGCCAGCTCACCTCTAGCGGGGGGCCTCGATGAGCAGTTCTTC.

This clone turned up a few times. The J gene is TRBJ2-7, the V gene TRBV5-4; 10 nucleotides align to TRBD1. The junction had 4 bases not matched to a gene; V was cut back by 10 bases and J by 3 bases. This CDR3 is 12 amino acids long. Germline V gives CDR1 SGHNT, CDR2 YYREEE (reference sequence). The CDR3 sequence is CAGGQGGYEQYF. The CDR3 nucleotides read TGTGCCGGAGGACAGGGGGGCTACGAGCAGTACTTC.

The V call is TRBV5-1, the J call TRBJ1-5, with D tentatively TRBD1 (6 bases). The CDR3 is made up of 15 amino acids. Germline-derived CDR1 and CDR2 are SGHRS and YFSETQ. V was cut by 0 bases and J by 1 base, with 8 bases left in between. This CDR3 reads CASSLDGQSNQPQHF. The CDR3 region has the DNA TGCGCCAGCAGCTTGGATGGACAGAGCAATCAGCCCCAGCATTTT.

The chain employs TRBV19 and TRBJ1-4; the D gene is possibly TRBD1 (6 bases). V gave up 8 bases and J gave up 4 bases, with 8 bases separating them. The CDR3 loop spans 12 amino acids. From germline, CDR1 is LNHDA and CDR2 SQIVND (reference sequence). The CDR3, as DNA: TGTGCCAGTTCAGGGGATAATGAAAAACTGTTTTTT. Its protein product is CASSGDNEKLFF.

The rearrangement links TRBV7-9 to TRBJ2-7; 7 nucleotides match TRBD1. V was pared by 0 bases and J by 8 bases, with 10 bases of the junction left unmatched. Germline loops: CDR1 SEHNR, CDR2 FQNEAQ (reference sequence). CDR3 length: 15 residues. The CDR3 DNA sequence: TGTGCCAGCAGCTTAGCTCAGCCAGGGGGTTCCCAGCAGTACTTC. Amino acids: CASSLAQPGGSQQYF.